The clone carrying this T cell receptor (beta chain) came up once. The antigen is not known. The V end lost 6 bases, the J end lost 3 bases, and 9 bases lay between the germline ends. The CDR3 consists of 12 residues. Germline V gene data show CDR1 as SNHLY and CDR2 as FYNNEI. This sample is part of a study of persistence of HIV-infected CD4 T cells. Nonspecific anti-CD3/anti-CD28 bead stimulation represents the broad CD4+ T cell repertoire. Responding CD4+ T cells were sorted by upregulation of both CD40 ligand and CD69. Sequencing used immunoSEQ version 4 in survey mode. Each sample used up to 1 ug genomic DNA diluted to around 10 ng/uL. TCRdb's copy holds only in-frame clones and misses some; the assay was immunoSEQ multiplex PCR. The sample contains tens of thousands of clones, about nine tenths of which appear only once.

The chain carries TRBV2 and TRBJ2-7; no reliable D call. The sequences come from CD4+ T cells sorted from PBMCs after roughly 20-hour stimulation, collected from a patient who received antiretroviral therapy. This TCR came from an adult woman with HIV who was CMV-seropositive. Written as DNA, the CDR3 is TGTGCCAGCAGCCTTTCTGACTACGAGCAGTACTTC. The encoded protein is CASSLSDYEQYF.